This T cell receptor beta chain was observed in a study of blood T cell repertoires in COVID-19. V dropped 4 bases and J dropped 6 bases, with 13 bases sitting between them. Looked up from germline, CDR1 is SGHRS and CDR2 is YFSETQ. The CDR3 contains 13 residues. Sequencing used immunoSEQ multiplex PCR; TCRdb keeps in-frame clones, though not all of them. The sample yields about 120,000 clones, 78% seen once. The V call is TRBV5-1, the J call TRBJ1-2, with D maybe TRBD1 (5 bases). Sequenced: peripheral blood. The TCR was taken from a man between 65 and 85 years old with acute or convalescent COVID-19. The CDR3 DNA is TGCGCCAGCAGCCGCGGGACGGGAGATGGCTACACCTTC. Its translation: CASSRGTGDGYTF.